This entry is about one TCR beta chain. Germline CDR1 MNHEY, CDR2 SMNVEV (reference sequence). V lost 5 bases and J 0 bases, leaving 11 bases between the germline ends. The CDR3 spans 15 residues. This specimen comes from a study of blood T cell repertoires in COVID-19. About the research overall: PBMCs, B-cell-depleted T cells, or T cells were the source of the cDNA or gDNA that made up the material.

Using immunoSEQ multiplex PCR, the repertoire was profiled, and TCRdb retains in-frame clones only, with some absent. The sample consists of more than 300,000 clones, roughly 90% of them appearing once. Those enrolled in Seattle joined during active infection and were followed longitudinally afterward. Sequences were obtained from peripheral blood. The chain links TRBV27 to TRBJ1-5; D not certain. This sequence was found in a woman aged 25 to 39 with COVID-19, enrolled during active disease. The DNA for the CDR3 is TGTGCCAGCAGTATCCGCCGGGGTAGCAATCAGCCCCAGCATTTT. It codes for CASSIRRGSNQPQHF.